Each of the 7 T cell receptor beta chains below was sequenced from the same sample in a study of shared clonotypes between healthy human individuals. Libraries were prepared by immunoSEQ multiplex PCR; TCRdb keeps only in-frame clonotypes and omits some of them. The profile covers about 610,000 clones, with more than 95% appearing a single time and around 0.06% taken by the ten largest. The sample taken for sequencing was naive CD4+ T cells sorted from blood. Subset in this sample: CD45RA+ positively selected. All receptors derive from a woman in her twenties or thirties in good health.

The CDR3 bases are TGTGCCAGCAGCTTAATCCTAGCGGGCACAGATACGCAGTATTTT. Encoded protein: CASSLILAGTDTQYF. The J gene is TRBJ2-3, the V gene TRBV7-6; 7 bases fit TRBD2. The J segment lost 1 base and the V segment lost 2 bases, leaving 3 bases of the junction unmatched. CDR3 size: 15 residues. Germline V gene sequence: CDR1 SGHVS, CDR2 FNYEAQ.

The chain couples TRBV27 to TRBJ2-1, with 9 bases lining up with TRBD2. Germline CDR1 MNHEY, CDR2 SMNVEV (reference sequence). Trimming cost V 3 bases and J 8 bases; bases outside gene matches: 5. CDR3 length: 14 residues. The CDR3 spells CASSFGGREDEQFF. Here the CDR3 DNA reads TGTGCCAGCAGTTTCGGCGGGAGGGAAGATGAGCAGTTCTTC.

V usage is TRBV2 and J usage is TRBJ1-4; possibly TRBD1 for D (5 bases). CDR1 and CDR2 from the germline V gene are SNHLY and FYNNEI. The V end lost 1 base, the J end lost 7 bases, and 13 bases lay between the germline ends. CDR3 length: 15 residues. CDR3 in amino acids: CASSEGPNQGEKLFF. The CDR3 DNA reads TGTGCCAGCAGTGAAGGGCCCAACCAGGGTGAAAAACTGTTTTTT.

The chain joins TRBV9 to TRBJ1-2, with D possibly being TRBD1 (6 bases). Germline-derived CDR1 and CDR2 are SGDLS and YYNGEE. V was cut by 4 bases and J by 2 bases, with 18 bases left in between. The CDR3 has 16 residues. The CDR3 sequence is CASSQIRRGGNYGYTF. The CDR3 DNA follows: TGTGCCAGCAGCCAAATTCGCAGGGGCGGGAACTATGGCTACACCTTC.

V gene TRBV5-1 combines with J gene TRBJ2-1, with 9 bases aligning to TRBD2. Looked up from germline, CDR1 is SGHRS and CDR2 is YFSETQ. The CDR3 loop spans 17 amino acids. With 0 bases clipped from V and 4 bases from J, the junction kept 8 bases outside the gene matches. The CDR3 here is CASSLAPASGTYNEQFF. The DNA of the CDR3 is TGCGCCAGCAGCTTGGCCCCGGCTAGCGGGACTTACAATGAGCAGTTCTTC. The full variable domain, rest sourced from reference TRBV5-1 and TRBJ2-1, is KAGVTQTPRYLIKTRGQQVTLSCSPISGHRSVSWYQQTPGQGLQFLFEYFSETQRNKGNFPGRFSGRQFSNSRSEMNVSTLELGDSALYLCASSLAPASGTYNEQFFGPGTRLTVL.

This chain links TRBV27 with TRBJ2-7, with 10 bases fitting TRBD2. This CDR3 has 16 residues. The trim removed 5 bases at V and 0 bases at J, leaving 7 bases unmatched. Per the germline V gene, CDR1 is MNHEY and CDR2 is SMNVEV (reference sequence). The CDR3 here is CASSPRLAGVSYEQYF. As DNA, the CDR3 is TGTGCCAGCAGTCCAAGGCTAGCGGGAGTCTCCTACGAGCAGTACTTC.

A note on this clone: This specimen includes other DNA sequences encoding the same CDR3. V is TRBV18 and J is TRBJ1-1; 7 bases align to TRBD1. Germline V gene sequence: CDR1 KGHSH, CDR2 LQKENI. Germline trimming cut 3 bases from V and 3 bases from J; bases unmatched to any gene: 1. The CDR3 has 13 amino acids. The CDR3 DNA sequence: TGTGCCAGCTCACCCCAGGGGGACACTGAAGCTTTCTTT. Protein: CASSPQGDTEAFF. Combining the CDR3 with reference TRBV18 and TRBJ1-1 gives the whole variable domain NAGVMQNPRHLVRRRGQEARLRCSPMKGHSHVYWYRQLPEEGLKFMVYLQKENIIDESGMPKERFSAEFPKEGPSILRIQQVVRGDSAAYFCASSPQGDTEAFFGQGTRLTVV.